This T cell receptor (beta chain) is from a study of cytomegalovirus exposure and HLA in healthy donors. Study-wide context: Inside one of the first data releases sat 85 million or so unique TCRs taken from HLA-typed donors.

Healthy bone marrow donors made up the donor group. Study results and caveats: Among TCR beta chains of equal frequency, HLA-associated ones were more clonally expanded in a later analysis.

Use of 60 Vbeta and 13 Jbeta primers characterized the PCR. Method: immunoSEQ multiplex PCR; TCRdb's copy keeps in-frame clones and lacks some. In the table there are roughly 110,000 clones, around three quarters of which are singletons. Germline V lookup: CDR1 MDHEN, CDR2 SYDVKM. The CDR3 contains 12 residues. V lost 6 bases and J lost 11; bases outside the gene matches: 4. Concerning this clone: Its antigen is currently unknown.

Sequenced input: PBMCs. The TCR comes from a woman younger than 35 in good health and CMV-seropositive. The chain is built from TRBV28 and TRBJ1-1, with 12 bases that match TRBD1. As DNA, the CDR3 is TGTGCCAGCAGGGGACAGGGGGCGGGGGCTTTCTTT. Protein sequence: CASRGQGAGAFF. Drawing the rest from reference TRBV28 and TRBJ1-1, the complete variable domain is DVKVTQSSRYLVKRTGEKVFLECVQDMDHENMFWYRQDPGLGLRLIYFSYDVKMKEKGDIPEGYSVSREKKERFSLILESASTNQTSMYLCASRGQGAGAFFGQGTRLTVV.